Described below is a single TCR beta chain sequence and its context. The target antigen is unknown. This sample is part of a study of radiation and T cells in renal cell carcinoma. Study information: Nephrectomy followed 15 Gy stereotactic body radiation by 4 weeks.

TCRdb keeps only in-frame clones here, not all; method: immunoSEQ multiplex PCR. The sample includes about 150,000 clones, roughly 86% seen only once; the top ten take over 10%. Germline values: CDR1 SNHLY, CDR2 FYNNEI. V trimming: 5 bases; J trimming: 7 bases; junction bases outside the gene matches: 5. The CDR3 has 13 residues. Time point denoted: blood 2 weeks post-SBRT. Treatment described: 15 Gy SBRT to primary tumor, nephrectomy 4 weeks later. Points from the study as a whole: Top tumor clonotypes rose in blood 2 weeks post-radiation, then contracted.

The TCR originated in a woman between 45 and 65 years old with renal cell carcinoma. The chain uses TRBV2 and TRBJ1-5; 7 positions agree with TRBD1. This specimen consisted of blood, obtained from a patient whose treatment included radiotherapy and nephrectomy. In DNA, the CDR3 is TGTGCCAGCAGTAACAGGGGAGTGCAGCCCCAGCATTTT. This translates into CASSNRGVQPQHF.